A single sample is the source of the 21 T cell receptor beta chains below, sequenced in a study of cytomegalovirus exposure and HLA in healthy donors (TCRdb year 2017). Libraries came from the immunoSEQ multiplex PCR assay. For the multiplex PCR, a mixture combining 60 forward primers for TCR Vbeta segments and 13 reverse primers for TCR Jbeta segments was used. TCRdb retrieved this table from immuneACCESS and kept in-frame rearrangements only. Not all clones are present; in checked studies, unresolved V genes account for under half, and no reason is known for the remainder. The sample records about 82,000 clones, over 65% of which are singletons. The ten largest clones represent about 3.1% of the sample. The sample comprised PBMCs. These receptor sequences come from a man aged 45-65 years in good health and CMV-seronegative.

J is TRBJ1-2 and V is TRBV30; 7 bases are a match to TRBD1. Germline V lookup: CDR1 GTSNPN, CDR2 SVGIG (reference sequence). The CDR3 is made up of 13 amino acids. The CDR3 here is CGQGSTGLGGYTF. The CDR3 nucleotides read TGTGGCCAGGGATCGACAGGGCTGGGAGGCTACACCTTC. Using reference TRBV30 and TRBJ1-2 for the parts outside the CDR3, the full variable domain is SQTIHQWPATLVQPVGSPLSLECTVEGTSNPNLYWYRQAAGRGLQLLFYSVGIGQISSEVPQNLSASRPQDRQFILSSKKLLLSDSGFYLCGQGSTGLGGYTFGSGTRLTVV.

The chain joins TRBV4-2 to TRBJ1-5; D perhaps matches TRBD1 (5 bases). This CDR3 has 16 residues. Germline V CDR1 and CDR2: LGHNA, YNFKEQ. V was clipped by 3 bases and J by 2 bases, with 14 bases between them. The DNA for the CDR3 is TGTGCCAGCAGCCAGGACCAGGGTGGGGGCAATCAGCCCCAGCATTTT. Residues: CASSQDQGGGNQPQHF.

For the CDR3, the DNA is TGTGCCAGCAGCTCCCAGGGGGTAAGACAGCCCCAGCATTTT. It is translated as CASSSQGVRQPQHF. This chain connects TRBV7-2 to TRBJ1-5; TRBD1 aligns across 7 bases. The CDR3 runs 14 residues. V lost 4 bases, J lost 7 bases, and 7 bases stayed unmatched. The germline CDR1 and CDR2 sequences are SGHTA and FQGNSA. Complete variable domain (other parts from reference TRBV7-2 and TRBJ1-5): GAGVSQSPSNKVTEKGKDVELRCDPISGHTALYWYRQSLGQGLEFLIYFQGNSAPDKSGLPSDRFSAERTGGSVSTLTIQRTQQEDSAVYLCASSSQGVRQPQHFGDGTRLSIL.

This clone was picked up one time. The chain has TRBV5-1 and TRBJ1-2; weak D call: TRBD1 (5 bases). The CDR3 consists of 12 residues. Germline V lookup: CDR1 SGHRS, CDR2 YFSETQ. The V and J ends lost 4 bases and 8 bases respectively, with 12 bases between them. CDR3 nucleotide sequence: TGCGCCAGCAGCACCCAGGGCCTAGGCTACACCTTC. Translating it yields CASSTQGLGYTF.

This clone was counted only a few times. The V and J genes are TRBV6-5 and TRBJ1-6; a weak D match, TRBD1 (5 bases). Trimming removed 6 bases at V and 4 bases at J, with 10 bases between. CDR1 is MNHEY, CDR2 SVGAGI, per germline. This CDR3 spans 14 amino acids. The CDR3 region is CASRPGSYNSPLHF. Written as DNA, the CDR3 is TGTGCCAGCAGGCCAGGGTCATATAATTCACCCCTCCACTTT.

As concerns this clone: The junction differs from germline at one of its ends, possibly a read error. The chain combines TRBV7-9 with TRBJ2-7, with D possibly being TRBD2 (7 bases). The CDR3 length is 18 residues. The germline gives CDR1 SEHNR, CDR2 FQNEAQ (reference sequence). The CDR3 sequence: CSSSLARSIGRGGGMQYF. In DNA form, the CDR3 reads TGTTCCAGCAGCTTAGCGCGATCTATAGGGAGGGGAGGGGGGATGCAGTACTTC.

The V call is TRBV7-9, the J call TRBJ2-7, with 10 bases matching TRBD2. The CDR3 has 15 amino acids. Losses at the gene ends were 5 bases for V and 4 bases for J; bases not matched to a gene: 8. Germline V gives CDR1 SEHNR, CDR2 FQNEAQ (reference sequence). The CDR3 nucleotides are TGTGCCAGCAGCAAGCGGACTAGCGGACAATACGAGCAGTACTTC. It codes for CASSKRTSGQYEQYF.

This sequence joins TRBV6-5 and TRBJ1-1; weak D call: TRBD1 (6 bases). Germline CDR1 is MNHEY and CDR2 is SVGAGI. Deletions cut 3 bases from V and 8 bases from J, with 7 bases between. CDR3 length: 11 amino acids. The DNA for the CDR3 is TGTGCCAGCAGTTATACAGGGGAAGCTTTCTTT. As protein: CASSYTGEAFF.

This clone showed up just a few times. The chain recombines TRBV7-8 with TRBJ2-1; D gene unclear. With 3 bases removed from V and 7 bases from J, the gap between germline ends came to 13 bases. The V gene's germline CDR1 is SGHVS and CDR2 FQNEAQ. The CDR3 consists of 14 residues. CDR3 in amino acids: CASSFGRGENEQFF. The CDR3 DNA reads as TGTGCCAGCAGCTTCGGTCGCGGCGAAAATGAGCAGTTCTTC.

The chain carries TRBV5-1 and TRBJ2-1; 11 bases agree with TRBD2. CDR1 is SGHRS, CDR2 YFSETQ, per germline. The ends lost 4 bases at V and 6 bases at J; junction bases unmatched: 6. The CDR3 sequence is 15 residues long. CDR3 sequence (DNA): TGCGCCAGCAGCCGACTAGCGGGGCCCCTCAATGAGCAGTTCTTC. The encoded protein is CASSRLAGPLNEQFF.

This clone was seen a handful of times. The chain joins TRBV6-1 to TRBJ1-1, with D uncertain. Germline V lookup: CDR1 MNHNS, CDR2 SASEGT. The CDR3 is 13 residues long. V lost 8 bases and J lost 4, with 14 bases in between. The DNA of the CDR3 is TGTGCCAGCTACCGGGAGTACGGCACTGAAGCTTTCTTT. Protein sequence: CASYREYGTEAFF.

Notes on this clone: At one end, the junction sequence differs from germline, possibly due to a read error. The chain joins TRBV7-9 to TRBJ1-6, with D unclear. The length of the CDR3 is 15 residues. In germline, CDR1 is SEHNR, CDR2 FQNEAQ (reference sequence). CDR3 coding DNA: TGTACCAGCAGCTTAGCGTTCAGAGCGAATTCACCCCTCCACTTT. Residues: CTSSLAFRANSPLHF.

The rearrangement links TRBV25-1 to TRBJ2-7, with D possibly matching TRBD1 (8 bases). The CDR3 contains 13 residues. Trimming took off 8 bases at V and 3 bases at J, with 14 bases between the two ends. Looked up from germline, CDR1 is MGHDK and CDR2 is SYGVNS. The DNA of the CDR3 is TGTGCCAGCGGGGGGGACAGGCGCTACGAGCAGTACTTC. This encodes CASGGDRRYEQYF.

The CDR3 bases are TGTGCCAGCAGTTACACTGTGAGCTCCTACGAGCAGTACTTC. This encodes CASSYTVSSYEQYF. The rearrangement links TRBV6-5 to TRBJ2-7; D gene unclear. The germline V gene has CDR1 MNHEY and CDR2 SVGAGI. This CDR3 is 14 amino acids long. Trimming shortened V by 2 bases and J by 0 bases, and 8 bases separated the two germline ends.

The rearrangement uses TRBV7-2 and TRBJ2-5; 7 nucleotides agree with TRBD1. Germline lookup yields CDR1 SGHTA and CDR2 FQGNSA. This CDR3 is built from 13 residues. The V segment lost 7 bases and the J segment 2 bases; nucleotides outside the gene matches: 4. The CDR3 is CASNWDSQETQYF. In DNA, the CDR3 is TGTGCCAGCAATTGGGACAGTCAAGAGACCCAGTACTTC.

This chain uses TRBV19 with TRBJ2-5, with 9 nucleotides matching TRBD2. Per germline, CDR1 LNHDA and CDR2 SQIVND (reference sequence). The CDR3 extends over 15 amino acids. Germline trimming cut 1 base from V and 8 bases from J; bases unmatched to any gene: 8. The CDR3 sequence: CASSIVGSGGETQYF. The CDR3 DNA reads as TGTGCCAGTAGTATAGTTGGTAGCGGGGGAGAAACCCAGTACTTC.

This clone was seen once. This chain uses TRBV5-1 with TRBJ2-2; TRBD1 aligns across 8 bases. Germline CDR1 reads SGHRS; CDR2 reads YFSETQ. Trimming at V came to 2 bases and at J to 4 bases, leaving 4 bases not matched to a gene. The CDR3 runs to 15 residues. CDR3 sequence: CASSFEDRVTGELFF. The CDR3 DNA reads as TGCGCCAGCAGCTTCGAGGACAGGGTCACCGGGGAGCTGTTTTTT.

In nucleotides, the CDR3 is TGCGCCAGCAGTGAGGCAGTCAACGCCTACGAGCAGTACTTC. Encoded protein: CASSEAVNAYEQYF. This chain joins TRBV10-1 and TRBJ2-7; D is unresolved. Germline V CDR1 and CDR2: WNHNN, SYGVQD (reference sequence). Trimming stripped 2 bases from V and 2 bases from J, with 10 bases between. This CDR3 has 14 residues.

The chain carries TRBV6-5 and TRBJ2-1; D not resolved. This CDR3 region has 12 residues. CDR1 and CDR2 (germline): MNHEY, SVGAGI. Trimming pared 2 bases from V and 7 bases from J, leaving 6 bases between. The DNA of the CDR3 is TGTGCCAGCAGTTACGGCCCTAATGAGCAGTTCTTC. Translating gives CASSYGPNEQFF.

This clone was detected only a few times. This chain links TRBV9 with TRBJ2-2; D may be TRBD2 (6 bases). This CDR3 contains 15 residues. Trimming left V 0 bases short and J 4 bases short, with 10 bases between. Germline V CDR1 and CDR2: SGDLS, YYNGEE. CDR3: CASSVEVGGTGELFF. The CDR3 coding sequence is TGTGCCAGCAGCGTAGAGGTGGGGGGCACCGGGGAGCTGTTTTTT. The complete variable domain, with remaining parts taken from reference TRBV9 and TRBJ2-2, reads DSGVTQTPKHLITATGQRVTLRCSPRSGDLSVYWYQQSLDQGLQFLIQYYNGEERAKGNILERFSAQQFPDLHSELNLSSLELGDSALYFCASSVEVGGTGELFFGEGSRLTVL.

The chain joins TRBV5-4 to TRBJ2-7; D is possibly TRBD2 (7 bases). V lost 3 bases and J lost 7, with 11 bases in between. The CDR3 has 12 amino acids. Germline V lookup: CDR1 SGHNT, CDR2 YYREEE (reference sequence). Here the CDR3 DNA reads TGTGCCAGCAGCTGGACAGCGGGGGAGCAGTACTTC. This translates into CASSWTAGEQYF.